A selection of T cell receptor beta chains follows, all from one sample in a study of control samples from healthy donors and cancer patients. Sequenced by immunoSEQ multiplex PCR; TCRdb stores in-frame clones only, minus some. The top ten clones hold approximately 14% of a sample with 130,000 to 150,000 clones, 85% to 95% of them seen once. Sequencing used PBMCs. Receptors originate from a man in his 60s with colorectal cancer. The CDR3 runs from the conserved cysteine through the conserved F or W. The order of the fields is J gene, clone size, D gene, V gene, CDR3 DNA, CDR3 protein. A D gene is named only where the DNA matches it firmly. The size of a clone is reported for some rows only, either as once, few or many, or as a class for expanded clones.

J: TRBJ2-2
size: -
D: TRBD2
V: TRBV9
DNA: TGTGCCAGCAGCCTGGCAAGCGGGGGGTATACCGGGGAGCTGTTTTTT
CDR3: CASSLASGGYTGELFF

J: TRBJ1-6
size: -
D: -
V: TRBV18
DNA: TGTGCCAGCTCAGGGCAGGGAGATTCACCCCTCCACTTT
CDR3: CASSGQGDSPLHF

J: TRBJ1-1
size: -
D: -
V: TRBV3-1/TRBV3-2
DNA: TGTGCCAGCAGCCAAGATCAGGTGGTGGAAGCTTTCTTT
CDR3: CASSQDQVVEAFF

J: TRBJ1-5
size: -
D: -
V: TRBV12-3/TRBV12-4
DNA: TGTGCCAGCAGTTTAGGGTTTCAGCCCCAGCATTTT
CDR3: CASSLGFQPQHF

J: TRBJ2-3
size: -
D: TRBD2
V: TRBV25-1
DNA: TGTGCCAGCAGTACGACTAGCTTAGATACGCAGTATTTT
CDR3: CASSTTSLDTQYF

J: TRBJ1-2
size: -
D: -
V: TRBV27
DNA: TGTGCCAGCAGTTTCACCGCCGAGACAACGTGGTATGGCTACACCTTC
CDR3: CASSFTAETTWYGYTF

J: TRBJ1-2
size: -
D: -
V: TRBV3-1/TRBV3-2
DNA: TGTGCCAGCAGCCAAGGTCAGGGCCTAGGCGGCTACACCTTC
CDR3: CASSQGQGLGGYTF

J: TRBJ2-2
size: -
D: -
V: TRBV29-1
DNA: TGCAGCGCCGCCATCCTTGGGACCGGGAAGCTGTTTTTT
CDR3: CSAAILGTGKLFF

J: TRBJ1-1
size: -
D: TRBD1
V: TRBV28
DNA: TGTGCCAGCAGTTTAGAGGACAGGACGTCTGAAGCTTTCTTT
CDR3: CASSLEDRTSEAFF

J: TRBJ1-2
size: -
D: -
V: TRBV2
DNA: TGTGCCAGCAAGGGCTACAGGCTAGAGAGCTATGGCTACACCTTC
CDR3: CASKGYRLESYGYTF

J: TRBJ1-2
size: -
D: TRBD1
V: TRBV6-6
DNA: TGTGCCAGCATTCGAGGACAGGGGGCTGACTATGGCTACACCTTC
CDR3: CASIRGQGADYGYTF

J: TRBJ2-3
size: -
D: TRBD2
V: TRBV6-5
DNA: TGTGCCAGCCTCCGGACTAGCGGGGGGACAGATACGCAGTATTTT
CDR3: CASLRTSGGTDTQYF

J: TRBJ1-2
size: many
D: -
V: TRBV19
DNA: TGTGCCAGTAGTATGCTGGGGCAGAGCACCTTC
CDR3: CASSMLGQSTF

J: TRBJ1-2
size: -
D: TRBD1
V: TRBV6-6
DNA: TGTGCCAGCAGACTAGGACAGGGAGATGGCTACACCTTC
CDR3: CASRLGQGDGYTF

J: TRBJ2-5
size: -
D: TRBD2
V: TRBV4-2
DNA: TGTGCCAGCAGCCAAGAAGCGGGGGGGTTTCAAGAGACCCAGTACTTC
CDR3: CASSQEAGGFQETQYF